The 26 T cell receptor beta chains below come from one sample, sequenced in a study of blood T cell repertoires in COVID-19 (TCRdb year 2020). The library was built by means of the immunoSEQ multiplex PCR assay. Here the immuneACCESS table is served through TCRdb, limited to in-frame sequences with V and J called. Missing clones are a known gap in these copies; in checked studies unresolved V genes cover under half, and the rest lacks a known reason. Within this sample are about 99,000 clones, with about 80% of them counted one time only. The top ten clones comprise 3.3% of the sample. The sequenced sample consisted of peripheral blood. Receptors were obtained from a woman of 80 years or more with active or convalescent COVID-19.

The rearrangement uses TRBV19 and TRBJ1-5; D is ambiguous. This CDR3 spans 12 amino acids. V was shortened by 5 bases and J by 6 bases, with 8 bases between the two germline ends. Germline CDR1 reads LNHDA; CDR2 reads SQIVND (reference sequence). CDR3 sequence reads: CASSLEGQPQHF. CDR3 nucleotide sequence: TGTGCCAGTAGTCTCGAGGGTCAGCCCCAGCATTTT.

The V and J genes are TRBV9 and TRBJ2-3; 8 bases are shared with TRBD1. The ends lost 0 bases at V and 4 bases at J; junction bases unmatched: 7. The CDR3 is made up of 16 amino acids. Germline V gene lookup returns CDR1 SGDLS and CDR2 YYNGEE. The CDR3 DNA follows: TGTGCCAGCAGCGTAGTAGCAGGGGGCCCCCCAGATACGCAGTATTTT. Protein product: CASSVVAGGPPDTQYF.

V is TRBV28 and J is TRBJ1-1; 8 bases fit TRBD1. CDR3 length: 15 residues. Unmatched junction bases numbered 13, after V lost 6 bases and J lost 7 bases. Germline V gene lookup returns CDR1 MDHEN and CDR2 SYDVKM. CDR3 amino acids: CASRLTRITGGEAFF. Here the CDR3 DNA reads TGTGCCAGCAGATTGACCCGTATTACAGGGGGTGAAGCTTTCTTT.

The chain couples TRBV11-2 to TRBJ1-4, with D uncertain. The CDR3 extends over 14 amino acids. The germline V gene encodes CDR1 SGHAT and CDR2 FQNNGV. Trimming removed 5 bases at V and 6 bases at J, with 13 bases between. The CDR3 spells CASSLTGGYEKLFF. The CDR3, as DNA: TGTGCCAGCAGCCTAACGGGAGGGTATGAAAAACTGTTTTTT.

The genes are TRBV5-4 and TRBJ2-7; 7 nucleotides line up with TRBD2. V trimming: 2 bases; J trimming: 6 bases; junction bases outside the gene matches: 8. Per the germline V gene, CDR1 is SGHNT and CDR2 is YYREEE (reference sequence). CDR3 size: 14 residues. CDR3: CASSLRAGVVEQYF. In DNA, the CDR3 is TGTGCCAGCAGCTTACGGGCGGGAGTGGTCGAGCAGTACTTC.

This chain joins TRBV20-1 and TRBJ2-1; D may be TRBD1 (6 bases). The CDR3 loop spans 15 amino acids. Between the trimmed V and J ends, which lost 3 bases and 3 bases, there was a span of 15 bases. Germline V gives CDR1 DFQATT, CDR2 SNEGSKA (reference sequence). The DNA for the CDR3 is TGCAGTGCTAGTGGTGCAGGGGTCGTCTACAATGAGCAGTTCTTC. Translation gives CSASGAGVVYNEQFF.

Only a few counts were recorded for this clone. The chain employs TRBV5-4 and TRBJ1-2; D gene uncertain. Trimming cost V 2 bases and J 8 bases, with 7 bases left between them. Germline values: CDR1 SGHNT, CDR2 YYREEE (reference sequence). There are 11 residues in the CDR3. In DNA form, the CDR3 reads TGTGCCAGCAGCTTTCAACAAGGCTACACCTTC. Its translation: CASSFQQGYTF.

V usage is TRBV10-3 and J usage is TRBJ1-1; 8 nucleotides align to TRBD1. Trimming at V came to 6 bases and at J to 10 bases, leaving 10 bases not matched to a gene. CDR1 is ENHRY, CDR2 SYGVKD, per germline. CDR3 length equals 13 residues. CDR3 in amino acids: CAISYQDRVGAFF. Here the CDR3 DNA reads TGTGCCATCAGCTACCAGGACAGGGTCGGAGCTTTCTTT.

The chain combines TRBV18 with TRBJ1-4; the D is unclear. Germline CDR1 is KGHSH and CDR2 is LQKENI. The V end was cut by 5 bases, the J end by 8 bases, with 21 bases between. This CDR3 is built from 16 residues. CDR3 DNA sequence: TGTGCCAGCTCAGGCCCCGGACCCAAAAGGAGGGAAAAACTGTTTTTT. This codes for CASSGPGPKRREKLFF.

This chain uses TRBV6-2 or TRBV6-3 with TRBJ2-7, with D perhaps TRBD2 (6 bases). Trimming shortened V by 0 bases and J by 4 bases, and 16 bases separated the two germline ends. Germline V lookup: CDR1 MNHEY, CDR2 SVGEGT. The CDR3 is 16 amino acids. This CDR3 reads CASSYSAKGGFYEQYF. CDR3 coding DNA: TGTGCCAGCAGTTACTCGGCGAAGGGAGGATTTTACGAGCAGTACTTC.

The chain combines TRBV29-1 with TRBJ2-3, with D tentatively TRBD1 (6 bases). Germline CDR1 and CDR2: SQVTM and ANQGSEA. The V end was cut by 7 bases, the J end by 3 bases, with 17 bases between. There are 14 residues in the CDR3. CDR3 sequence: CSADKGGRTDTQYF. The CDR3 bases are TGCAGCGCTGACAAAGGGGGAAGGACAGATACGCAGTATTTT.

The V gene is TRBV7-8, the J gene TRBJ1-1, with 7 bases aligning to TRBD1. Looked up from germline, CDR1 is SGHVS and CDR2 is FQNEAQ. V gave up 5 bases and J gave up 0 bases; unmatched junction bases: 6. This CDR3 is built from 15 residues. The chain's CDR3 is CASSEAGGMNTEAFF. The CDR3 coding sequence is TGTGCCAGCAGCGAAGCAGGGGGAATGAACACTGAAGCTTTCTTT.

V and J are TRBV28 and TRBJ1-1; perhaps TRBD1 as D (5 bases). The CDR3 has 19 amino acids. V lost 8 bases and J 3 bases, leaving 31 bases between the germline ends. In germline, CDR1 is MDHEN, CDR2 SYDVKM. As DNA, the CDR3 is TGTGCCAGCGGCACCGCAAACCTACTCGGGCAGGGAACGGACACTGAAGCTTTCTTT. Translating it yields CASGTANLLGQGTDTEAFF.

The V and J genes are TRBV18 and TRBJ2-5, with 7 positions matching TRBD1. Germline assignment: CDR1 KGHSH and CDR2 LQKENI. The ends lost 3 bases at V and 0 bases at J; junction bases unmatched: 7. CDR3 length: 16 amino acids. CDR3 residues: CASSPLGTAYQETQYF. In DNA, the CDR3 is TGTGCCAGCTCACCTCTAGGGACAGCCTACCAAGAGACCCAGTACTTC.

The chain carries TRBV5-1 and TRBJ2-7; possibly TRBD2 for D (5 bases). Trimming pared 5 bases from V and 2 bases from J, leaving 23 bases between. CDR1 is SGHRS and CDR2 is YFSETQ in the germline V gene. The CDR3 consists of 17 residues. In DNA, the CDR3 is TGCGCCAGCAGGGCGGGTAATGCGGCGGGTGTTCCCTACGAGCAGTACTTC. This gives the protein CASRAGNAAGVPYEQYF.

The CDR3 is CSAVRDSRAYF. DNA of the CDR3: TGCAGTGCTGTCCGAGACAGCCGCGCGTATTTT. The V gene is TRBV20-1, the J gene TRBJ1-3; possible D gene TRBD1, 5 bases. The CDR3 sequence is 11 residues long. The germline CDR1 and CDR2 sequences are DFQATT and SNEGSKA (reference sequence). V gave up 5 bases and J gave up 16 bases, with 18 bases separating them.

This chain links TRBV7-3 with TRBJ2-2; tentative D call: TRBD1 (5 bases). The V gene's germline CDR1 is SGHTA and CDR2 FQGTGA. With 5 bases removed from V and 6 bases from J, the gap between germline ends came to 10 bases. The CDR3 runs to 13 residues. The CDR3 DNA reads as TGTGCCAGCAGCCCCTCAGGGCCCGGGGAGCTGTTTTTT. This encodes CASSPSGPGELFF. Together with reference TRBV7-3 and TRBJ2-2, the CDR3 gives the full variable domain: GAGVSQTPSNKVTEKGKYVELRCDPISGHTALYWYRQSLGQGPEFLIYFQGTGAADDSGLPNDRFFAVRPEGSVSTLKIQRTERGDSAVYLCASSPSGPGELFFGEGSRLTVL.

This clone was recorded once. The chain recombines TRBV19 with TRBJ2-5; D may be TRBD2 (7 bases). The CDR3 loop spans 14 amino acids. Trimming shortened V by 6 bases and J by 5 bases, and 16 bases separated the two germline ends. CDR1 LNHDA and CDR2 SQIVND come from the germline V gene (reference sequence). The CDR3 DNA is TGTGCCAGTAGCCCGAGGGGGGGTTCTGAGACCCAGTACTTC. Protein product: CASSPRGGSETQYF.

The J gene is TRBJ2-5, the V gene TRBV4-3; D perhaps matches TRBD1 (6 bases). The germline V gene encodes CDR1 LGHNA and CDR2 YSLEER. Deletions cut 1 base from V and 5 bases from J, with 23 bases between. The CDR3 length is 18 residues. Written as DNA, the CDR3 is TGCGCCAGCAGCCAAGGGGTCAGGGGAAACGAGATGTTGGAGACCCAGTACTTC. This sequence encodes CASSQGVRGNEMLETQYF.

The sample holds one count of this clone. The CDR3 spells CASISPTLTYEQYF. The DNA of the CDR3 is TGTGCCAGCATCTCCCCGACATTGACCTACGAGCAGTACTTC. The chain combines TRBV28 with TRBJ2-7; D is unresolved. Trimming took off 7 bases at V and 2 bases at J, with 15 bases between the two ends. This CDR3 spans 14 amino acids. The germline CDR1 and CDR2 sequences are MDHEN and SYDVKM.

The table lists this clone with a count of one. The CDR3 nucleotides read TGTGCCAGCAGCTTAGGGGACTTTACATCCTACGAGCAGTACTTC. This gives the protein CASSLGDFTSYEQYF. The chain joins TRBV7-2 to TRBJ2-7, with D possibly matching TRBD2 (6 bases). Germline V CDR1 and CDR2: SGHTA, FQGNSA. This CDR3 is built from 15 residues. V was cut by 1 base and J by 1 base, with 11 bases left in between.

The CDR3, as DNA: TGTGCCAGCAGCTTAGAACTAGCCGGCACAGATACGCAGTATTTT. This sequence encodes CASSLELAGTDTQYF. This chain links TRBV7-2 with TRBJ2-3; weak D call: TRBD2 (6 bases). The V end was cut by 1 base, the J end by 1 base, with 9 bases between. Germline CDR1 and CDR2: SGHTA and FQGNSA. This CDR3 comprises 15 residues.

V usage is TRBV6-5 and J usage is TRBJ1-4; D possibly corresponds to TRBD1 (6 bases). The germline CDR1 and CDR2 sequences are MNHEY and SVGAGI. The CDR3 is made up of 14 amino acids. The V end was cut by 6 bases, the J end by 1 base, with 9 bases between. The CDR3 reads CASSLTGTNEKLFF. In DNA form, the CDR3 reads TGTGCCAGCAGCCTGACAGGAACTAATGAAAAACTGTTTTTT.

The CDR3: CASSDVQGLVAFF. The CDR3 DNA follows: TGTGCCAGCAGTGATGTTCAGGGTCTTGTAGCTTTCTTT. The chain uses TRBV6-4 and TRBJ1-1; tentative D call: TRBD1 (5 bases). With 3 bases removed from V and 10 bases from J, the gap between germline ends came to 15 bases. CDR1 is MRHNA and CDR2 is SNTAGT in the germline V gene. The CDR3 runs 13 residues.

This clone was seen only a few times. Other nucleotide sequences in the sample specify the same CDR3. The chain carries TRBV28 and TRBJ1-1; 7 nucleotides line up with TRBD1. The J segment lost 2 bases and the V segment lost 4 bases, leaving 1 base of the junction unmatched. The length of the CDR3 is 13 residues. The germline CDR1 and CDR2 sequences are MDHEN and SYDVKM. The CDR3 loop is CASSWDSNTEAFF. CDR3 sequence (DNA): TGTGCCAGCAGTTGGGACAGTAACACTGAAGCTTTCTTT.

The chain couples TRBV11-2 to TRBJ2-2; 9 bases map to TRBD1. Trimming at V came to 1 base and at J to 5 bases, leaving 8 bases not matched to a gene. The CDR3 has 17 amino acids. Looked up from germline, CDR1 is SGHAT and CDR2 is FQNNGV. CDR3 coding DNA: TGTGCCAGCAGCTTAGCAGGGACAGGGAAATTTACCGGGGAGCTGTTTTTT. It encodes CASSLAGTGKFTGELFF.